This is a list of T cell receptor beta chains from one sample in a study of cytomegalovirus exposure and HLA in healthy donors. Measured with immunoSEQ multiplex PCR; TCRdb has only the in-frame clones, and not every one. Among approximately 60,000 clones listed, roughly 94% were seen once. The source material was PBMCs. Every receptor here comes from a woman between 18 and 29 years old in good health and CMV-seropositive. CDR3s include the opening cysteine and the closing phenylalanine or tryptophan. The order of the fields is V gene, clone size, D gene, J gene, CDR3 protein, CDR3 DNA. The D gene is left open where the match is weak. Some rows mark clone size as missing; the rest say once, few, many or name a class of expanded clone.

V: TRBV7-9; size: .; D: TRBD1; J: TRBJ1-1; CDR3: CASSLTGLFEAFF; DNA: TGTGCCAGCAGCCTGACAGGGCTTTTTGAAGCTTTCTTT
V: TRBV27; size: .; D: TRBD1; J: TRBJ1-2; CDR3: CASSFAQGARRNYGYTF; DNA: TGTGCCAGCAGTTTCGCACAGGGGGCTAGGAGGAACTATGGCTACACCTTC
V: TRBV6-1; size: .; D: TRBD1; J: TRBJ2-7; CDR3: CASSAGQGYYEQYF; DNA: TGTGCCAGCAGCGCCGGACAGGGGTACTACGAGCAGTACTTC
V: TRBV7-2; size: .; D: TRBD2; J: TRBJ2-5; CDR3: CASSHPPGSGAIQETQYF; DNA: TGTGCCAGCAGCCACCCGCCGGGTAGCGGGGCTATACAAGAGACCCAGTACTTC
V: TRBV5-1; size: .; D: .; J: TRBJ1-4; CDR3: CASSFRQVGQGEKLFF; DNA: TGCGCCAGCAGCTTCCGTCAGGTGGGGCAGGGGGAAAAACTGTTTTTT
V: TRBV9; size: .; D: TRBD2; J: TRBJ2-2; CDR3: CASSVGSGGGNTGELFF; DNA: TGTGCCAGCAGCGTAGGGAGCGGGGGAGGGAACACCGGGGAGCTGTTTTTT
V: TRBV29-1; size: .; D: TRBD1; J: TRBJ1-2; CDR3: CSVESPTGVDGYTF; DNA: TGCAGCGTTGAATCCCCGACAGGGGTCGATGGCTACACCTTC
V: TRBV28; size: .; D: TRBD1; J: TRBJ1-2; CDR3: CAILQGDGYTF; DNA: TGTGCCATCTTACAGGGGGATGGCTACACCTTC
V: TRBV27; size: .; D: .; J: TRBJ2-3; CDR3: CASSLAGGPTDTQYF; DNA: TGTGCCAGCAGTCTGGCCGGGGGGCCCACAGATACGCAGTATTTT
V: TRBV28; size: .; D: .; J: TRBJ2-7; CDR3: CASSFRAYEQYF; DNA: TGTGCCAGCAGTTTTCGAGCCTACGAGCAGTACTTC
V: TRBV14; size: .; D: .; J: TRBJ1-2; CDR3: CASSQDIQGDGGYTF; DNA: TGTGCCAGCAGCCAAGATATCCAGGGCGATGGTGGCTACACCTTC
V: TRBV11-2; size: .; D: TRBD1; J: TRBJ2-3; CDR3: CASSVGQGNTDTQYF; DNA: TGTGCCAGCAGCGTGGGACAGGGAAACACAGATACGCAGTATTTT
V: TRBV18; size: .; D: .; J: TRBJ1-1; CDR3: CASSHPGNTEAFF; DNA: TGTGCCAGCTCACATCCCGGGAACACTGAAGCTTTCTTT
V: TRBV5-1; size: .; D: .; J: TRBJ1-1; CDR3: CASSLVGSDTEAFF; DNA: TGCGCCAGCAGCTTGGTGGGGAGTGACACTGAAGCTTTCTTT
V: TRBV7-6; size: .; D: .; J: TRBJ2-2; CDR3: CASSLTTGWGTGELFF; DNA: TGTGCCAGCAGCTTAACAACAGGTTGGGGCACCGGGGAGCTGTTTTTT
V: TRBV19; size: .; D: TRBD2; J: TRBJ2-7; CDR3: CASNKAGEASEQYF; DNA: TGTGCCAGTAACAAAGCGGGGGAGGCCAGCGAGCAGTACTTC
V: TRBV7-6; size: .; D: TRBD2; J: TRBJ2-1; CDR3: CASSLQAGGSEQFF; DNA: TGTGCCAGCAGCCTCCAGGCGGGGGGCAGTGAGCAGTTCTTC
V: TRBV9; size: .; D: TRBD2; J: TRBJ2-1; CDR3: CASSVYGGGLQGQFF; DNA: TGTGCCAGCAGCGTATACGGGGGAGGGCTTCAGGGGCAGTTCTTC
V: TRBV28; size: .; D: .; J: TRBJ2-7; CDR3: CASSFTGSLSSYEQYF; DNA: TGTGCCAGCAGTTTCACAGGGTCCCTTAGCTCCTACGAGCAGTACTTC
V: TRBV30; size: .; D: TRBD1; J: TRBJ1-2; CDR3: CAWSWGQGPGYTF; DNA: TGTGCCTGGAGTTGGGGACAGGGGCCTGGCTACACCTTC
V: TRBV28; size: .; D: .; J: TRBJ2-7; CDR3: CASSLPGDAYEQYF; DNA: TGTGCCAGCTCTCTACCCGGGGATGCCTACGAGCAGTACTTC
V: TRBV28; size: .; D: .; J: TRBJ1-5; CDR3: CASTPSGNQPQHF; DNA: TGTGCCAGCACCCCTTCGGGCAATCAGCCCCAGCATTTT
V: TRBV28; size: .; D: .; J: TRBJ1-2; CDR3: CASSLSPRTSNYGYTF; DNA: TGTGCCAGCAGTTTATCCCCAAGGACTTCTAACTATGGCTACACCTTC
V: TRBV4-1; size: .; D: .; J: TRBJ2-7; CDR3: CASSQWTELPINYEQYF; DNA: TGCGCCAGCAGCCAATGGACAGAACTCCCGATAAACTACGAGCAGTACTTC
V: TRBV29-1; size: .; D: .; J: TRBJ1-2; CDR3: CSVERQGTHNGYTF; DNA: TGCAGCGTTGAACGGCAGGGAACTCACAATGGCTACACCTTC
V: TRBV11-2; size: .; D: .; J: TRBJ2-7; CDR3: CASSLASGYEQYF; DNA: TGTGCCAGCAGCTTAGCCTCCGGCTACGAGCAGTACTTC
V: TRBV7-3; size: once; D: TRBD1; J: TRBJ1-1; CDR3: CASGLNRGTEAFF; DNA: TGTGCCAGCGGCCTAAACAGGGGAACTGAAGCTTTCTTT
V: TRBV5-1; size: .; D: TRBD2; J: TRBJ2-1; CDR3: CASSILAGAYNEQFF; DNA: TGCGCCAGCAGCATATTAGCGGGGGCATACAATGAGCAGTTCTTC
V: TRBV6-1; size: .; D: .; J: TRBJ1-1; CDR3: CASSVERGDTEAFF; DNA: TGTGCCAGCAGTGTAGAACGTGGAGACACTGAAGCTTTCTTT
V: TRBV30; size: .; D: .; J: TRBJ2-1; CDR3: CALTAYSLRNEQFF; DNA: TGTGCTCTGACAGCCTACTCTCTGAGGAATGAGCAGTTCTTC
V: TRBV6-5; size: .; D: TRBD1; J: TRBJ2-2; CDR3: CASRTGGDTGELFF; DNA: TGTGCCAGCAGGACAGGGGGGGACACCGGGGAGCTGTTTTTT
V: TRBV7-8; size: .; D: TRBD2; J: TRBJ2-3; CDR3: CASSLVAGWADTQYF; DNA: TGTGCCAGCAGCTTAGTAGCGGGGTGGGCAGATACGCAGTATTTT
V: TRBV30; size: .; D: .; J: TRBJ1-5; CDR3: CAWKPKGQYRPQHF; DNA: TGTGCCTGGAAACCCAAGGGGCAGTATCGGCCCCAGCATTTT
V: TRBV5-1; size: .; D: .; J: TRBJ1-4; CDR3: CASSHTQGMFEKLFF; DNA: TGCGCCAGCAGCCATACCCAGGGTATGTTTGAAAAACTGTTTTTT
V: TRBV2; size: .; D: TRBD2; J: TRBJ2-2; CDR3: CASIVEVAGAGELFF; DNA: TGTGCCAGCATCGTGGAGGTAGCGGGAGCCGGGGAGCTGTTTTTT
V: TRBV7-8; size: .; D: .; J: TRBJ2-3; CDR3: CASSLAVSVGTQYF; DNA: TGTGCCAGCAGCTTAGCGGTTTCCGTCGGTACGCAGTATTTT
V: TRBV18; size: .; D: .; J: TRBJ2-2; CDR3: CASSLESVNTGELFF; DNA: TGTGCCAGCTCACTCGAATCAGTGAACACCGGGGAGCTGTTTTTT
V: TRBV7-2; size: .; D: TRBD2; J: TRBJ2-3; CDR3: CASSLGPAGLTDTQYF; DNA: TGTGCCAGCAGCTTAGGTCCAGCGGGGTTGACAGATACGCAGTATTTT
V: TRBV4-2; size: .; D: .; J: TRBJ1-4; CDR3: CASSQDRAEKLFF; DNA: TGTGCCAGCAGCCAAGACAGGGCGGAAAAACTGTTTTTT
V: TRBV7-9; size: .; D: .; J: TRBJ2-3; CDR3: CASSSPGGLDTQYF; DNA: TGTGCCAGCAGTTCCCCTGGAGGGCTAGATACGCAGTATTTT
V: TRBV6-5; size: .; D: TRBD2; J: TRBJ2-1; CDR3: CASRETSGGPLLFF; DNA: TGTGCCAGCAGGGAGACTAGCGGGGGCCCACTCTTGTTCTTC
V: TRBV18; size: .; D: TRBD2; J: TRBJ2-1; CDR3: CASSPVREGVSEQFF; DNA: TGTGCCAGCTCACCAGTGCGGGAGGGGGTGAGTGAGCAGTTCTTC
V: TRBV27; size: .; D: .; J: TRBJ2-7; CDR3: CASSLSHSYEQYF; DNA: TGTGCCAGCAGTTTATCGCACAGCTACGAGCAGTACTTC
V: TRBV7-8; size: .; D: TRBD1; J: TRBJ2-7; CDR3: CASSSTGTDYEQYF; DNA: TGTGCCAGCAGCTCAACCGGGACAGACTACGAGCAGTACTTC
V: TRBV27; size: .; D: TRBD1; J: TRBJ1-5; CDR3: CASSPGQGAVQPQHF; DNA: TGTGCCAGCAGCCCGGGACAGGGGGCGGTTCAGCCCCAGCATTTT
V: TRBV13; size: once; D: .; J: TRBJ2-7; CDR3: CASSSRTGPGGEQYF; DNA: TGTGCCAGCAGCTCCCGGACCGGACCCGGGGGCGAGCAGTACTTC
V: TRBV28; size: .; D: TRBD2; J: TRBJ2-3; CDR3: CASRSSGSTDTQYF; DNA: TGTGCCAGCAGATCTAGCGGTAGCACAGATACGCAGTATTTT